This record concerns one TCR beta chain sequence. The data were taken from a study of cytomegalovirus exposure and HLA in healthy donors. The PCR employed 60 Vbeta primers together with 13 Jbeta primers. The assay was immunoSEQ multiplex PCR, and TCRdb's table has in-frame clones only and misses some. The table lists under 85,000 clones, roughly two thirds of them singletons. With 6 bases clipped from V and 5 bases from J, the junction kept 18 bases outside the gene matches. From germline, CDR1 is ENHRY and CDR2 SYGVKD. This CDR3 comprises 18 residues. The TCR was taken from a man in his forties in good health and CMV-seropositive. Sequencing used PBMCs. V gene TRBV10-3 combines with J gene TRBJ2-1; 8 nucleotides align to TRBD2. CDR3 in DNA: TGTGCCATCAGAACCGGGACTAGTGTCTCCCGACAGAACAATGAGCAGTTCTTC. Encoded protein: CAIRTGTSVSRQNNEQFF.